This is a list of T cell receptor beta chains from one sample in a study of prognosis after radiotherapy for stage I lung cancer. TCRdb called the multiplex PCR reads again in MiXCR, with one record for every CDR3 protein. The profile shows approximately 51,000 distinct CDR3 sequences, less than 45% of them singletons. The material was PBMCs, obtained before or after stereotactic body radiation therapy (not recorded which). The receptors originated from a donor over 45 with non-small cell lung cancer. Both conserved end residues are part of each CDR3. The D gene is left open where the match is weak. For some rows the clone size is stated as once, few or many, or as a class when expanded; others skip it.

.,TRBJ2-4,TRBV7-2,many,CASSSLSNIQYF,TGTGCCAGCAGTTCCCTCTCTAACATTCAGTACTTC
TRBD1,TRBJ2-7,TRBV7-9,many,CASSQHRGGFSGSSYEQYF,TGTGCCAGCAGCCAACACAGGGGTGGGTTCTCGGGGAGCTCCTACGAGCAGTACTTC
.,TRBJ1-1,TRBV18,.,CASSPPRAKNTEAFF,TGTGCCAGCTCACCGCCCCGTGCCAAGAACACTGAAGCTTTCTTT
.,TRBJ2-3,TRBV7-9,many,CASSLPTDPDTQYF,TGTGCCAGCAGCTTACCGACAGACCCAGATACGCAGTATTTT
.,TRBJ1-1,TRBV19,once,CASKVDAPTEAFF,TGTGCCAGTAAAGTAGATGCGCCCACTGAAGCTTTCTTT
.,TRBJ1-2,TRBV5-1,.,CASISGTANYGYTF,TGCGCCAGCATTAGTGGGACCGCTAACTATGGCTACACCTTC
TRBD1,TRBJ2-1,TRBV29-1,many,CSVGGQTYNEQFF,TGCAGCGTTGGGGGACAGACCTACAATGAGCAGTTCTTC
.,TRBJ2-5,TRBV11-2,.,CASIPGVVQETQYF,TGTGCCAGCATCCCAGGAGTGGTTCAAGAGACCCAGTACTTC
.,TRBJ2-2,TRBV6-1,.,CASNPLGWPGDLFF,TGTGCCAGCAACCCCCTGGGGTGGCCCGGGGATCTGTTTTTT
.,TRBJ2-7,TRBV5-1,.,CASSSITGGGGLFEQYF,TGCGCCAGCAGCTCCATAACTGGCGGTGGAGGTTTGTTCGAGCAGTACTTC
TRBD2,TRBJ2-1,TRBV19,many,CASSSAGGPGEQFF,TGTGCCAGTAGTTCGGCGGGAGGGCCCGGTGAGCAGTTCTTC
.,TRBJ1-1,TRBV6-1,many,CASSTTNTEAFF,TGTGCCAGCAGCACCACGAACACTGAAGCTTTCTTT
.,TRBJ1-3,TRBV11-2,many,CASSFSPAGATSGNTIYF,TGTGCCAGCAGCTTTAGTCCCGCTGGGGCCACCTCTGGAAACACCATATATTTT
TRBD1,TRBJ2-7,TRBV6-2/TRBV6-3,many,CASSYTQGVDYEQYF,TGTGCCAGCAGTTACACCCAGGGGGTTGATTACGAGCAGTACTTC
TRBD1,TRBJ2-7,TRBV20-1,many,CSAYAGTGSHEQYF,TGCAGTGCTTACGCCGGGACAGGGTCCCACGAGCAGTACTTC
.,TRBJ1-6,TRBV6-7,.,CASSYLEKGVDSPLHF,TGTGCCAGCAGTTACTTGGAGAAAGGGGTAGATTCACCCCTCCACTTT
.,TRBJ2-2,TRBV24-1,many,CATSDFTGSGTGELFF,TGTGCCACCAGTGATTTTACGGGGTCGGGCACCGGGGAGCTGTTTTTT
.,TRBJ2-3,TRBV7-2,.,CASSRNSVIRADTQYF,TGTGCCAGCAGCCGAAACAGCGTGATTAGGGCAGATACGCAGTATTTT
TRBD2,TRBJ2-1,TRBV5-1,many,CASSWRLAGEQFF,TGCGCCAGCAGCTGGAGACTAGCGGGAGAGCAGTTCTTC
TRBD1,TRBJ1-1,TRBV7-6,many,CASSQGAQGEAFF,TGTGCCAGCAGCCAGGGGGCACAAGGTGAAGCTTTCTTT
.,TRBJ1-5,TRBV4-1,.,CASSQVRSSTDTQHF,TGCGCCAGCAGCCAAGTCCGTTCTAGCACAGATACGCAGCATTTT
.,TRBJ2-2,TRBV6-2/TRBV6-3,once,CASNRPGETGELFF,TGTGCCAGCAACCGACCGGGAGAGACCGGTGAGCTGTTTTTT
.,TRBJ2-2,TRBV20-1,many,CSANRQGLNTGELFF,TGCAGTGCTAATAGACAGGGACTAAATACCGGGGAGCTGTTTTTT
TRBD2,TRBJ2-5,TRBV30,.,CAWSEGLSGAGDQYF,TGTGCCTGGAGCGAGGGTCTATCGGGTGCGGGGGACCAGTACTTC
.,TRBJ1-1,TRBV19,many,CASRRWGDMNTEAFF,TGTGCCAGTAGGAGATGGGGGGACATGAACACTGAAGCTTTCTTT
.,TRBJ1-2,TRBV6-1,many,CASKSTSDGYTF,TGTGCCAGCAAATCGACATCGGATGGCTACACCTTC
.,TRBJ1-1,TRBV19,many,CASRGAGYTEAFF,TGTGCCAGTAGGGGGGCAGGGTACACTGAAGCTTTCTTT
.,TRBJ1-4,TRBV5-5,few,CASSQLRGLDEKLFF,TGTGCCAGCAGCCAACTCAGGGGTTTGGATGAAAAACTGTTTTTT
.,TRBJ2-4,TRBV2,few,CASREQEAKNIQYF,TGTGCCAGCAGGGAACAGGAAGCCAAAAACATTCAGTACTTC
TRBD1,TRBJ2-2,TRBV11-3,many,CASNDTGTENTGELFF,TGTGCCAGCAACGATACCGGGACAGAGAACACCGGGGAGCTGTTTTTT
TRBD1,TRBJ2-7,TRBV24-1,many,CASQGQGTFEQYF,TGTGCCAGCCAGGGACAGGGGACCTTCGAGCAGTACTTC
TRBD2,TRBJ2-3,TRBV7-9,many,CASGPIGLAGGNRGTDTQYF,TGTGCCAGCGGACCAATCGGACTAGCGGGAGGTAATCGGGGCACAGATACGCAGTATTTT
.,TRBJ1-1,TRBV20-1,many,CSAEGRYTEAFF,TGCAGTGCTGAAGGACGGTACACTGAAGCTTTCTTT
TRBD1,TRBJ2-3,TRBV7-9,many,CASSNRGLGQYF,TGTGCCAGCAGCAACAGGGGGCTGGGGCAGTATTTT
.,TRBJ2-5,TRBV15,many,CATSRDPQETQYF,TGTGCCACCAGCAGGGACCCCCAAGAGACCCAGTACTTC
.,TRBJ2-6,TRBV4-3,many,CASSQEVGVGANVLTF,TGCGCCAGCAGCCAAGAAGTAGGGGTTGGGGCCAACGTCCTGACTTTC
.,TRBJ2-3,TRBV24-1,many,CATSDLGRGGSSDTQYF,TGTGCCACCAGTGATTTGGGCAGGGGGGGATCGTCAGATACGCAGTATTTT
.,TRBJ1-2,TRBV6-5,.,CASSYRNTEFYGYTF,TGTGCCAGCAGTTACCGGAATACGGAATTCTATGGCTACACCTTC